This record looks at one T cell receptor (beta chain) sequence and its context. What it binds is unknown. The data stem from a study of shared clonotypes between healthy human individuals. Some clones are missing from TCRdb's copy, which holds only in-frame ones; the method was immunoSEQ multiplex PCR. The data contain under 1 million clones, 90% to 98% of them singletons. The CDR3 covers 15 residues. Germline V gene sequence: CDR1 KGHSH, CDR2 LQKENI. V was shortened by 3 bases and J by 1 base, with 12 bases between the two germline ends. Findings and limits, study-wide: Exclusively blood specimens were collected; tissue repertoires likely differ. Sorted-subset sequencing, rarefaction showed, was incomplete despite large depth.

CD8 cells classed as naive were CD45RO-negative and positively selected for CCR7, excluding terminally differentiated effector memory CD45RA+ cells. This TCR derives from a man under 40 in good health. The genes are TRBV18 and TRBJ1-1; D unclear. The sequencing input was naive CD8+ T cells sorted from blood. The CDR3 reads CASSPDKSPNTEAFF. The CDR3 nucleotides are TGTGCCAGCTCACCCGATAAGAGCCCGAACACTGAAGCTTTCTTT.